The clone carrying this TCR beta chain appeared a few times. As yet, its antigen is unknown. This sample was included in a study of response to subunit inactivated influenza vaccine. The CDR3 has 13 amino acids. V shed 4 bases and J shed 3 bases, with 12 bases lying between them. The V gene's germline CDR1 is DFQATT and CDR2 SNEGSKA (reference sequence). Study findings and constraints: Each seasonal influenza vaccination recruits few new T cells, the authors suggested.

A single record per CDR3 protein comes from TCRdb applying MiXCR to the RT-PCR reads. The table includes about 780,000 distinct CDR3 sequences, around a sixth detected once. This material consisted of PBMCs from blood, taken 4 to 6 days after vaccination. The chain is built from TRBV20-1 and TRBJ1-2; no clear D. This clonotype was sampled from a man aged 45 to 65 who received an inactivated influenza vaccine. This chain's CDR3 is CSAISAYYYGYTF. Here the CDR3 DNA reads TGCAGTGCTATCTCAGCTTATTACTATGGCTACACCTTC.